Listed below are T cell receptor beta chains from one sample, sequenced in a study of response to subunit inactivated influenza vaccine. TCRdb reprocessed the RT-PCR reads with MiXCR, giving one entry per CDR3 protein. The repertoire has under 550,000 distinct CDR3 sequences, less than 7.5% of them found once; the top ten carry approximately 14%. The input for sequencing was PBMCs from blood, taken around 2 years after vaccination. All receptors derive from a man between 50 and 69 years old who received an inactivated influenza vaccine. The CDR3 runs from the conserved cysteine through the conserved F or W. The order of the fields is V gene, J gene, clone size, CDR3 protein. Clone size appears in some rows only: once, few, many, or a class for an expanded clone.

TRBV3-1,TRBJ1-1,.,CASSQVAGGTHPFF
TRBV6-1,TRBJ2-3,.,CASTPTSGGAVDTQYF
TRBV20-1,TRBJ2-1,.,CSARGMASGGAREQFF
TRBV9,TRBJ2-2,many,CASSGDGSGTGELFF
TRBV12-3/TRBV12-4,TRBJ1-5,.,CASRDKTGNQPQHF
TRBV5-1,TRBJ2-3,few,CASSLATGNWHRDTQYF
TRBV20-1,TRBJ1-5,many,CSARTRQGRQPQHF
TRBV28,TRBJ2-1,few,CASSLISGTSGKQFF
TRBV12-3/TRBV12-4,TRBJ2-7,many,CASSKSYEQYF
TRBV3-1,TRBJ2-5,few,CASSQEGSYQETQYF
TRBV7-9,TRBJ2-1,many,CASSLQENEQFF
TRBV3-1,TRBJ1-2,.,CASSQEGGITF
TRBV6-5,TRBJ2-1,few,CASSFRARTSNEQFF
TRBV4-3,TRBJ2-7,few,CASSQDPSGTDISYEQYF
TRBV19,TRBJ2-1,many,CASSIFVGSAYNEQFF
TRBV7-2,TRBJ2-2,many,CASSSPVLTGELFF
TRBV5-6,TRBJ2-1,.,CASSLVPSGGDNEQFF
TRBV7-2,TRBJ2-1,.,CASSPLSSSNEQFF
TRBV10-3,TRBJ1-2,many,CAISDPGWGYTF
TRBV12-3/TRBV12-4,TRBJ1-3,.,CASSLWSLSGNTIYF
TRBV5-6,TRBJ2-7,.,CASSLEDNNYEQYF
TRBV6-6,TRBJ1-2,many,CASSYSENYGYTF
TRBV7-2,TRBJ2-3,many,CASRAGVRGTDTQYF
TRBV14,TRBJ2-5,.,CASSSSGRTRQYF
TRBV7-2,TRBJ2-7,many,CASSLGFAYEQYF